This T cell receptor beta chain was sequenced in a study of cytomegalovirus exposure and HLA in healthy donors (TCRdb year 2017). A note on the overall study: According to an earlier analysis of a few hundred of the donors, 200 million or so T cells yielded 90 million to 130 million unique TCR beta sequences and about 300 Gb of sequence data. The genetic ancestry cluster associated with self-reported Caucasian donors included roughly 84% of the roughly 410 genotyped donors. In a later genetic analysis, genome-wide SNP genotypes for 398 of the 666 donors were used, and that subset was treated as a discovery cohort. Using immunosequencing, the study profiled T cell repertoires from some 670 subjects and related those repertoires to cytomegalovirus serostatus. Donor age, sex, ethnicity and CMV serostatus were collected together with the repertoire data. The aim of the study was to test whether cataloging public T cell receptors could identify signatures of past pathogen exposure. HLA typing covered class I and class II loci at four-digit resolution. On average, roughly 250,000 unique TCR beta nucleotide sequences were sequenced per donor among 398 genotyped donors of the cohort, with about 17% of those sequences being non-productive. In a later analysis, previously published TCR beta repertoires from 550 to 750 donors were re-analyzed and high-resolution HLA genotyping was added so that TCR occurrence patterns could be studied. To predict cytomegalovirus infection status, the study brought together high-throughput TCR immunosequencing, statistical association of individual TCRs with disease status, and machine learning. In the later analysis, no new phenotypic data were used to find candidate immune exposures; instead, reliance was placed on TCR beta sequences and their occurrence across donors. Besides the first cohort of 666 subjects, a separate validation cohort made up of 120 different subjects was used. Roughly five DR-DQ haplotypes were handled as single units for association and clustering, since linkage in the cohort was strong. Every repertoire in the discovery cohort had been generated on one and the same sequencing platform. The number of typed donors differed by locus: roughly 629-640 for A, B, C, DRB1 and DQB1; approximately 520 for DQA1; around 580 for DPA1; and around 450 for DPB1. An early release that covered about 600 HLA-typed donors contained 300 to 350 gigabases of sequencing data and around 85 million unique TCR sequences. An earlier analysis of about 600 of the donors used high-throughput TCR beta sequencing to judge whether each TCR beta V gene segment behaved as functional or pseudogenic.

Library creation used the immunoSEQ multiplex PCR assay. A mixture of 60 forward primers for TCR Vbeta segments and 13 reverse primers for TCR Jbeta segments was used in the multiplex PCR. The CDR3 region of rearranged TCR beta genes was amplified from genomic DNA with a multiplex PCR assay. On the Illumina HiSeq System, the amplified TCR beta libraries were sequenced as 87-base-pair reads. The published analysis was carried out like this. In a later analysis, 77 million or so unique TCR beta chains were counted across the roughly 670 repertoires, and around 10 million of these chains were shared by at least two donors. Raw reads were error-corrected and collapsed into unique sequences with a nearest-neighbor algorithm that merged closely related sequences to remove PCR and sequencing errors. CDR3 sequences were aligned to IMGT reference sequences to assign V, D and J gene segments. Each retained sequence needed at least a six-nucleotide match to both a V gene segment and a J gene segment. A rearrangement was called productive if the CDR3 had no stop codons and remained in frame with V and J, and every other rearrangement was called non-productive. Following IMGT convention, CDR3 was defined as the stretch from the second conserved V-encoded cysteine to the conserved J-encoded phenylalanine. The earlier analysis of about 530 of the donors excluded any sequence lacking an unambiguous match to a single V gene segment. An earlier analysis of under 750 of the donors called V segments functional above 56.7% productive rearrangements and segregating when the between-donor standard deviation exceeded 5%. A statistical classification framework was developed to diagnose cytomegalovirus status using the catalog of TCR beta chain sequences. In a later analysis, V and J genes were assigned by comparing TCR nucleotide sequences against IMGT/GENE-DB human TR gene sequences. A later analysis assigned CDR3 sequences and most-parsimonious VDJ recombination scenarios with the TCRdist pipeline. A later analysis defined each TCR beta chain by its CDR3 amino acid sequence plus V-gene family, and excluded reads lacking a unique V-gene family. A later analysis removed 592 highly shared, low-generation-probability nucleotide sequences to deal with suspected cross-contamination and a sequencing artifact. A later analysis calculated a clonal expansion index for each public chain from normalized within-repertoire ranks of inferred template counts. A later analysis computed generation probabilities with a VDJ recombination model fitted to out-of-frame rearrangements, and checked the results against IGoR. In a later analysis, hypergeometric tests were used to score TCR-TCR, TCR-HLA and TCR-CMV co-occurrence, with a repertoire-size bias correction applied to TCR pairs. False discovery rates were estimated in a later analysis by permuting HLA or CMV assignments 20 times. A later analysis grouped co-occurring TCRs with DBSCAN, adding TCRdist sequence similarity when clustering within HLA-allele-positive subsets. Co-occurrence clustering excluded repertoires with fewer than 30,000 or more than 120,000 public chains, plus five with anomalous nucleotide sharing. This immuneACCESS table, as held by TCRdb, lists in-frame sequences with V and J called but not all clones. Of the missing ones, under half trace to an unresolved V gene in checked studies; the others have no known cause. The V and J calls and clone size are taken from that table; D and trimming were inferred from the DNA. Recorded for this sample are fewer than 200,000 clones; 79% of them occurred a single time. The ten most abundant clones make up 2.1% of the sample.

The germline V gene (reference sequence) supplies CDR1 PRHDT and CDR2 FYEKMQ. CDR3 length: 16 amino acids, cysteine to phenylalanine. The sequence is cut down to CDR3 DNA, 48 bases in frame from base 1. From V the trimming removes 5 bases and from J it removes 6 bases, while the gene matches leave 12 bases of the junction unaccounted for. The cohort consisted of 650 to 700 healthy bone marrow donors. Cohort members were all nominally healthy when sampled, although unrecorded immune exposures were likely present. The donor was CMV seronegative and belonged to the group of around 400 seronegative cohort members. Each donor provided a peripheral blood sample, and peripheral blood mononuclear cells were used for TCR beta sequencing. The Qiagen DNeasy Blood Extraction Kit was used to extract genomic DNA from the blood cell samples. This clone was observed a single time. Its antigen specificity is not known. Per-base qualities were not stored, and no clone one base away is much larger.

Beyond this particular receptor, the publication reports: Because HLA typing was missing for some donors at each locus, association tests included only the typed subset. The classifier was reported to diagnose cytomegalovirus status with high specificity and sensitivity in both the original and validation cohorts. The study gave a list of around 170 TCR beta chains associated with cytomegalovirus. For the cohort, immune exposure information was limited to CMV serostatus. A further reported finding was that TCR beta sequences accurately predicted the HLA-A and HLA-B alleles for most subjects in the first cohort. A cluster of highly shared sequence variants was judged likely to represent a technical artifact of the sequencing pipeline. According to the authors, the approach could potentially be generalized to other disease states and immunological phenotypes. A later genetic analysis associated a missense DCLRE1C variant with V-gene and J-gene trimming of TCR beta chains, and an independent cohort replicated the association. According to a later analysis, parvovirus B19, influenza, CMV and Epstein-Barr virus appeared linked to several top co-occurrence clusters. A few of the identified cytomegalovirus-associated TCR beta chains were confirmed in vitro to be specific for cytomegalovirus antigens. Because counts were too low, roughly 18 rarely observed V segments, including chromosome 9 orphons, were left out of the earlier analysis of several hundred of the donors. Assigning TCR associations to individual alleles was difficult when HLA alleles, especially DR and DQ, strongly co-occurred. In a later analysis, most CMV-associated TCR beta chains were found to appear HLA-restricted, with HLA associations seemingly driven largely by CMV exposure. A later analysis found that HLA-associated TCR beta chains were more clonally expanded and had lower generation probabilities than equally common non-associated chains. Presence/absence analyses assumed roughly uniform sequencing depth across donors, an assumption that may not hold. Because the 87-base-pair reads could not distinguish some IMGT-functional V segments, including TRBV6-2 and TRBV6-3, those segments were excluded. A later analysis associated 17,000 or so TCR beta sequences with specific HLA alleles at a false discovery rate of 0.05. In this cohort, only TCR beta chains were sequenced, and detectable features were limited by the absence of alpha or paired-chain data. Most TCR sequences were seen in very few donors, while some public TCRs were found in many individuals. According to a later genetic analysis, donors in an Asian-associated ancestry cluster had fewer N-insertions in productive TCRs than the approximately 670-donor mean. In an earlier analysis of approximately 590 of the donors, most TCR beta V segments were observed in productive rearrangements about 87% or about 30% of the time, broadly matching IMGT annotations. Linkage disequilibrium might explain the correlated functional status among segregating V segments, but an unknown experimental factor could not be excluded. In a later analysis, the rate of TCR association differed among HLA loci, with DRB1 alleles having the most associated TCRs and HLA-C alleles having the fewest.

The TCR sequence derives from a man in his forties in good health and CMV-seronegative. Sequenced material: PBMCs. The rearrangement joined TRBV13 to TRBJ2-2, and 7 junctional nucleotides match TRBD1. The CDR3 protein: CASSRPGGRWAGELFF. The base sequence is TGTGCCAGCAGCCGTCCAGGGGGTAGATGGGCCGGGGAGCTGTTTTTT.